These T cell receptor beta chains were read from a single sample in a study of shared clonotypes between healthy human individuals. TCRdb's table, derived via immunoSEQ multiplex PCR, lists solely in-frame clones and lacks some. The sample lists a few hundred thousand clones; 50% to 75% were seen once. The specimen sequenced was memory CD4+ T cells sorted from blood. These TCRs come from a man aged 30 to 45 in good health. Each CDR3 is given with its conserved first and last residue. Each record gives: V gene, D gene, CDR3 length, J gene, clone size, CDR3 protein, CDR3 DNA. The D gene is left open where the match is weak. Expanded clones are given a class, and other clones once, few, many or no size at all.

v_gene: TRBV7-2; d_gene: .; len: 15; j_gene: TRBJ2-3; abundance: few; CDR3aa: CASSWRGGTTDTQYF; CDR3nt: TGTGCCAGCAGCTGGCGGGGAGGTACCACAGATACGCAGTATTTT
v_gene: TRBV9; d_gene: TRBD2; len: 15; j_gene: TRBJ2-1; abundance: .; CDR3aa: CASSGGLAGSNEQFF; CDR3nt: TGTGCCAGCAGCGGGGGACTAGCGGGGAGCAATGAGCAGTTCTTC
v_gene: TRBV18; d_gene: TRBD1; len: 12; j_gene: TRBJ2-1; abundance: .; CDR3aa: CASSGTDNEQFF; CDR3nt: TGTGCCAGCTCCGGGACAGACAATGAGCAGTTCTTC
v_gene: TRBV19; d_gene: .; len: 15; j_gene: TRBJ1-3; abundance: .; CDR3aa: CASSIDSDGGNTIYF; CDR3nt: TGTGCCAGTAGTATAGATTCGGACGGGGGAAACACCATATATTTT
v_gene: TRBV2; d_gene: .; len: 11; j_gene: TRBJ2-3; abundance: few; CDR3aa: CASRLLDTQYF; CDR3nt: TGTGCCAGCAGACTACTGGATACGCAGTATTTT
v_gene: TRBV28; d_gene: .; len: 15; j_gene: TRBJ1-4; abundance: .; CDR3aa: CASSSQGFGNEKLFF; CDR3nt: TGTGCCAGCAGCTCCCAGGGGTTTGGCAATGAAAAACTGTTTTTT
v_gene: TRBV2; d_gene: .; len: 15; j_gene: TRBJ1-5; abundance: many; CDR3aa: CASSFERSDNQPQHF; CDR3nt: TGTGCCAGCAGTTTTGAGAGGTCTGACAATCAGCCCCAGCATTTT
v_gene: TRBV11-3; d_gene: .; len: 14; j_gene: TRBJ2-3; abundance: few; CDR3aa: CASSPREGADTQYF; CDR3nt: TGTGCCAGCAGCCCTCGGGAGGGGGCTGATACGCAGTATTTT
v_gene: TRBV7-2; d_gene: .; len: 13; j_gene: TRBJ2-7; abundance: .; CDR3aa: CASSPGLHYEQYF; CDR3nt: TGTGCCAGCAGCCCGGGACTCCACTACGAGCAGTACTTC
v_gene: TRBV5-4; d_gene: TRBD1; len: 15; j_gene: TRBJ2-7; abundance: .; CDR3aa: CASSLATGGSSGQYF; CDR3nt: TGTGCCAGCAGCTTGGCCACAGGGGGCAGTTCGGGGCAGTACTTC
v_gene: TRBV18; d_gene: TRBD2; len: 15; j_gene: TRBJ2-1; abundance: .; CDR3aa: CASSYRTSGAPSQFF; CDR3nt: TGTGCCAGCTCATATCGGACTAGCGGGGCCCCCTCGCAGTTCTTC
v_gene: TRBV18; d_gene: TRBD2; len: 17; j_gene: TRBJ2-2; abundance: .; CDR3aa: CASSPTAGGLTTGELFF; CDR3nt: TGTGCCAGCTCACCGACAGCGGGAGGGCTGACCACCGGGGAGCTGTTTTTT
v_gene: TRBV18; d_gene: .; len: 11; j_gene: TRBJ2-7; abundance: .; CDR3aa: CASSPKDEQYF; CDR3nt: TGTGCCAGCTCACCAAAAGACGAGCAGTACTTC
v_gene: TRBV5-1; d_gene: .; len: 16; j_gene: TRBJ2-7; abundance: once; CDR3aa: CASSGTGTRDPYEQYF; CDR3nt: TGCGCCAGCAGCGGTACCGGGACACGGGACCCTTACGAGCAGTACTTC
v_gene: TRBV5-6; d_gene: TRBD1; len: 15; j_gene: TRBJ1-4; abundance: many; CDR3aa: CASSVTGGMYEKLFF; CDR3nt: TGTGCCAGCAGCGTTACAGGGGGCATGTATGAAAAACTGTTTTTT
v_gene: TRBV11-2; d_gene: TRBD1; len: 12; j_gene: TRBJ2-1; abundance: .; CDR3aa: CASSPGTDEQFF; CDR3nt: TGTGCCAGCAGCCCCGGGACAGATGAGCAGTTCTTC
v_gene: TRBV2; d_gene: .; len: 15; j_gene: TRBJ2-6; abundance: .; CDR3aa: CASREDLSGANVLTF; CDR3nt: TGTGCCAGCAGGGAAGACCTCTCTGGGGCCAACGTCCTGACTTTC
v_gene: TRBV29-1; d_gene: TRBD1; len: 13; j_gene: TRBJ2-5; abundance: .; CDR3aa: CSAHTGVVETQYF; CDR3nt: TGCAGCGCGCATACAGGGGTGGTAGAGACCCAGTACTTC
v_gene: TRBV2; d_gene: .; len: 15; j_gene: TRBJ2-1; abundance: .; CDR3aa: CASKPLGPSYNEQFF; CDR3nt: TGTGCCAGCAAACCGTTGGGGCCTTCCTACAATGAGCAGTTCTTC
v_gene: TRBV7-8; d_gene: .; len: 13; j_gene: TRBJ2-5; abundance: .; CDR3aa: CASITWGLETQYF; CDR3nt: TGTGCCAGCATCACATGGGGTCTAGAGACCCAGTACTTC
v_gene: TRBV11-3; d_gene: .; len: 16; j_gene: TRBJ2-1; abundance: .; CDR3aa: CASSLVGTGLLVEQFF; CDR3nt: TGTGCCAGCAGCTTAGTCGGGACTGGGCTTCTGGTTGAGCAGTTCTTC
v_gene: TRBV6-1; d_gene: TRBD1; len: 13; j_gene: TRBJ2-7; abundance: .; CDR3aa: CASGDRGLYEQYF; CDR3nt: TGTGCCAGCGGGGACAGGGGGCTCTACGAGCAGTACTTC
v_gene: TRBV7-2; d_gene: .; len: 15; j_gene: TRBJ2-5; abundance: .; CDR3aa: CASSLFAGNSETQYF; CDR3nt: TGTGCCAGCAGCTTATTTGCAGGGAATAGCGAGACCCAGTACTTC
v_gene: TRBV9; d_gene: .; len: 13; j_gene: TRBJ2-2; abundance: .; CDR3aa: CASSVMSSGELFF; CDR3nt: TGTGCCAGCAGCGTAATGTCGTCCGGGGAGCTGTTTTTT
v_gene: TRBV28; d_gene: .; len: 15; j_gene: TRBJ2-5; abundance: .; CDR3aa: CASSAASLGRETQYF; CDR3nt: TGTGCCAGCAGCGCCGCATCCCTGGGCAGGGAGACCCAGTACTTC
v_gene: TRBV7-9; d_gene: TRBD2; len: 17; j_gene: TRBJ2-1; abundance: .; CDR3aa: CASSLPVPLAGGEEQFF; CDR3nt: TGTGCCAGCAGCCTACCGGTCCCTCTAGCGGGAGGTGAGGAGCAGTTCTTC
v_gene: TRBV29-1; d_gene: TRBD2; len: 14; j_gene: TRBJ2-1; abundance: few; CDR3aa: CSVEGAGGANEQFF; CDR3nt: TGCAGCGTTGAAGGAGCGGGAGGAGCGAATGAGCAGTTCTTC
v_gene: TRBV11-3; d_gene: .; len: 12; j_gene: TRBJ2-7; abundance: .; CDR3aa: CASSLDSYEQYF; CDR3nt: TGTGCCAGCAGCTTAGATTCTTACGAGCAGTACTTC
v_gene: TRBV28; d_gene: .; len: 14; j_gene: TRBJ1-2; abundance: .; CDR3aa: CASTEVDNWYGYTF; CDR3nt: TGTGCCAGCACCGAGGTGGACAATTGGTATGGCTACACCTTC
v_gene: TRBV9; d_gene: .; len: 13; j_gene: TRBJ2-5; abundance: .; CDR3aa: CASSERGQETQYF; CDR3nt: TGTGCCAGCAGTGAGAGGGGGCAAGAGACCCAGTACTTC
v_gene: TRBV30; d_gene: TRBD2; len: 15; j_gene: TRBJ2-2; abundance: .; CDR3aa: CAWILAEKNTGELFF; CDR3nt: TGTGCCTGGATACTAGCGGAGAAAAACACCGGGGAGCTGTTTTTT
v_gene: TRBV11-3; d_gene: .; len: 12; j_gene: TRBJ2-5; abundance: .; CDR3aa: CASSRFDETQYF; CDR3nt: TGTGCCAGCAGCCGCTTCGATGAGACCCAGTACTTC
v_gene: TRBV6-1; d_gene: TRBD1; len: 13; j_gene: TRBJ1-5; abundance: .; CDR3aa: CASAEGAGQPQHF; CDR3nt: TGTGCCAGCGCGGAGGGGGCGGGCCAGCCCCAGCATTTT
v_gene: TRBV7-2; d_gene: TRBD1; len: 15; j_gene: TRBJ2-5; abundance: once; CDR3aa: CASSQGTGVVETQYF; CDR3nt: TGTGCCAGCAGCCAAGGGACAGGGGTTGTGGAGACCCAGTACTTC
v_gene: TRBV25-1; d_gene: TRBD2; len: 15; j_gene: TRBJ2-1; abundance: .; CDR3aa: CASSESGRAYNEQFF; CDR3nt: TGTGCCAGCAGTGAAAGCGGGAGGGCCTACAATGAGCAGTTCTTC
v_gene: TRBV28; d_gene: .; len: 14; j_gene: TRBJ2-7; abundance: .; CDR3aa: CASLTTNSPYEQYF; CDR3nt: TGTGCCAGCCTTACGACCAACTCCCCCTACGAGCAGTACTTC
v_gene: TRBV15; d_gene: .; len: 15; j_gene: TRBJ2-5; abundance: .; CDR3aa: CATTTLTGTAETQYF; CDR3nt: TGTGCCACCACTACGCTTACAGGGACGGCGGAGACCCAGTACTTC